This entry lists 3 T cell receptor beta chains sequenced from one sample in a study of T cell repertoires in cytomegalovirus infection (dated by TCRdb to about 2019). Sequencing relied on an Illumina HiSeq 1500. TCRdb reworked the public reads: Q25 trimming with fastp, MiXCR clone assembly, productive beta chains retained. For every CDR3 protein sequence, its rows merge into one entry that carries the most common genes and DNA. Here the sample has roughly 500,000 distinct CDR3 sequences; about 33% occur a single time. The ten biggest clones cover around a sixth of the sample. In the paper's terms, the treatment or condition label means: in vitro stimulation with specific CMV peptide epitopes to enrich CMV-specific T cells. Their cognate antigens are unknown. Sequenced here: cultured PBMCs, sampled from culture after CMV antigen stimulation. These receptors all come from a human donor in good health (CMV status not recorded). Some clones in this sample may be carry-over from other donors' samples.

The CDR3 sequence is CASSQLTGLYGYTF. DNA for the CDR3: TGTGCCAGCAGTCAACTGACAGGATTATATGGCTACACCTTC. The genes are TRBV27 and TRBJ1-2, with D possibly being TRBD1 (6 bases). CDR1 is MNHEY, CDR2 SMNVEV, per germline (reference sequence). CDR3 length: 14 amino acids. Trimming removed 5 bases at V and 5 bases at J, with 15 bases between.

This chain connects TRBV19 to TRBJ1-4; maybe TRBD1 (5 bases). This CDR3 is 12 amino acids long. Per germline, CDR1 LNHDA and CDR2 SQIVND (reference sequence). Trimming took 11 bases from V and 5 from J, leaving 12 bases between them. The CDR3 bases are TGTGCCTCAAAAACAGGAAATGAAAAACTGTTTTTT. It encodes CASKTGNEKLFF.

This chain uses TRBV28 with TRBJ2-3, with D possibly matching TRBD2 (5 bases). The germline V and J ends were trimmed by 2 bases and 0 bases, with 9 bases remaining between them. Germline V lookup: CDR1 MDHEN, CDR2 SYDVKM. This CDR3 region has 15 residues. The CDR3 sequence is CASSLQADSTDTQYF. CDR3 sequence (DNA): TGTGCCAGCAGTTTACAAGCGGATAGCACAGATACGCAGTATTTT.